Listed here are 27 T cell receptor beta chains from one sample, sequenced in a study of cytomegalovirus exposure and HLA in healthy donors. The PCR ran on 60 Vbeta and 13 Jbeta primers. The protocol was immunoSEQ multiplex PCR, while the TCRdb copy is restricted to in-frame clones and leaves out a portion. Altogether some 120,000 clones are present, roughly two thirds being singletons, with the ten largest covering about 2.2%. Sequences were obtained from PBMCs. The receptors originated from a woman in her twenties or thirties in good health and CMV-seronegative.

The CDR3 sequence is CASSWGLAASSTDTQYF. Here the CDR3 DNA reads TGTGCCAGCAGCTGGGGACTAGCAGCCTCTAGCACAGATACGCAGTATTTT. The chain links TRBV7-6 to TRBJ2-3; TRBD2 agrees at 9 bases. V shed 4 bases, J shed 0 bases, and the junction held 8 bases outside the gene matches. The CDR3 spans 17 residues. Germline CDR1 SGHVS, CDR2 FNYEAQ. Full variable domain (outside the CDR3, taken from reference TRBV7-6 and TRBJ2-3): GAGVSQSPRYKVTKRGQDVALRCDPISGHVSLYWYRQALGQGPEFLTYFNYEAQQDKSGLPNDRFSAERPEGSISTLTIQRTEQRDSAMYRCASSWGLAASSTDTQYFGPGTRLTVL.

This clone was seen a single time. CDR3 in amino acids: CASREGVIGDNEQFF. In nucleotides, the CDR3 is TGTGCCAGCAGGGAAGGGGTAATAGGGGACAATGAGCAGTTCTTC. The V gene is TRBV5-6, the J gene TRBJ2-1, with a tentative D call TRBD1 (5 bases). Germline V lookup: CDR1 SGHDT, CDR2 YYEEEE. V lost 5 bases, J lost 5 bases, and 17 bases lay in between. This CDR3 region has 15 residues.

This chain connects TRBV5-6 to TRBJ2-5; TRBD1 aligns across 7 bases. The CDR3 spans 16 residues. CDR1 and CDR2 (germline): SGHDT, YYEEEE. Trimming at V came to 7 bases and at J to 1 base, leaving 13 bases not matched to a gene. The CDR3 DNA reads TGTGCCAGCGGAATCACGACAGGGTTCTCCCAAGAGACCCAGTACTTC. It is translated as CASGITTGFSQETQYF.

CDR3 loop: CATSRGRNMNTEAFF. CDR3 nucleotide sequence: TGTGCCACCAGCAGAGGTCGCAACATGAACACTGAAGCTTTCTTT. The chain employs TRBV15 and TRBJ1-1; D ambiguous. This CDR3 has 15 amino acids. Germline V gene data show CDR1 as LNHNV and CDR2 as YYDKDF (reference sequence). With 1 base removed from V and 0 bases from J, the gap between germline ends came to 9 bases.

Notes on this clone: This specimen includes other DNA sequences encoding the same CDR3. The rearrangement links TRBV28 to TRBJ1-5, with D possibly being TRBD1 (5 bases). V shed 2 bases and J shed 2 bases, with 7 bases lying between them. Germline-derived CDR1 and CDR2 are MDHEN and SYDVKM. The CDR3 is made up of 14 amino acids. The CDR3 DNA follows: TGTGCCAGCAGTTTAAGCAGGGGCAATCAGCCCCAGCATTTT. Translation gives CASSLSRGNQPQHF.

This clone was counted only a few times. The chain carries TRBV19 and TRBJ2-7, with D maybe TRBD2 (6 bases). The CDR3 has 15 amino acids. Germline-derived CDR1 and CDR2 are LNHDA and SQIVND (reference sequence). The V end lost 3 bases, the J end lost 3 bases, and 15 bases lay between the germline ends. This CDR3 reads CASSIRDSGYYEQYF. CDR3 coding DNA: TGTGCCAGTAGTATCAGGGACTCAGGGTACTACGAGCAGTACTTC.

This sequence joins TRBV5-1 and TRBJ2-3; 13 bases are a match to TRBD2. Unmatched junction bases numbered 5, after V lost 4 bases and J lost 3 bases. The germline CDR1 and CDR2 sequences are SGHRS and YFSETQ. There are 16 residues in the CDR3. This CDR3 reads CASSILAGGLTDTQYF. In nucleotides, the CDR3 is TGCGCCAGCAGCATACTAGCGGGAGGGTTAACAGATACGCAGTATTTT.

V is TRBV9 and J is TRBJ2-3; D uncertain. CDR3 length equals 14 residues. Germline V gene sequence: CDR1 SGDLS, CDR2 YYNGEE. Between the trimmed V and J ends, which lost 0 bases and 6 bases, there was a span of 11 bases. The CDR3 spells CASSVDLTVDTQYF. CDR3 in DNA: TGTGCCAGCAGCGTAGACCTAACAGTGGATACGCAGTATTTT.

The rearrangement links TRBV9 to TRBJ1-1; 7 nucleotides match TRBD1. The V segment lost 0 bases and the J segment 2 bases; nucleotides outside the gene matches: 7. Germline CDR1 is SGDLS and CDR2 is YYNGEE. CDR3 length: 16 amino acids. This CDR3 reads CASSVGVRQGNTEAFF. In DNA, the CDR3 is TGTGCCAGCAGCGTAGGGGTTAGACAGGGAAACACTGAAGCTTTCTTT.

The chain links TRBV28 to TRBJ1-2; tentative D call: TRBD1 (6 bases). The CDR3 is made up of 12 amino acids. Trimming took 6 bases from V and 10 from J, leaving 15 bases between them. Germline lookup yields CDR1 MDHEN and CDR2 SYDVKM. CDR3 DNA sequence: TGTGCCAGCAGAACAGGGAAAAAGGACTACACCTTC. Translation: CASRTGKKDYTF.

In DNA form, the CDR3 reads TGTGCCAGCAGCTCCACGGGGCCAGGGGGCGCAGTGGTTCCCGGGGAGCTGTTTTTT. It translates to CASSSTGPGGAVVPGELFF. The genes are TRBV11-2 and TRBJ2-2; TRBD1 agrees at 8 bases. The V gene's germline CDR1 is SGHAT and CDR2 FQNNGV. This CDR3 spans 19 amino acids. After removal of 4 bases from V and 6 bases from J, the junction contained 19 bases not matched to a gene.

This sequence joins TRBV5-1 and TRBJ2-7; TRBD2 matches 8 bases. The CDR3 has 16 residues. The V segment lost 0 bases and the J segment 1 base; nucleotides outside the gene matches: 6. The germline V gene encodes CDR1 SGHRS and CDR2 YFSETQ. The CDR3 spells CASSLAVTSGSYEQYF. The DNA of the CDR3 is TGCGCCAGCAGCTTGGCGGTAACTAGCGGTTCCTACGAGCAGTACTTC.

V usage is TRBV4-3 and J usage is TRBJ2-1, with 9 bases that match TRBD2. This CDR3 comprises 15 residues. Per the germline V gene, CDR1 is LGHNA and CDR2 is YSLEER. V gave up 0 bases and J gave up 12 bases; unmatched junction bases: 9. This CDR3 is CASSQDVRREGRQFF. The CDR3 region has the DNA TGCGCCAGCAGCCAAGATGTAAGGCGGGAGGGCCGGCAGTTCTTC.

This clone appeared a few times. The CDR3 protein is CSVEDGRGLAYEQYF. The DNA of the CDR3 is TGCAGCGTTGAAGACGGAAGGGGTTTAGCCTACGAGCAGTACTTC. This chain uses TRBV29-1 with TRBJ2-7, with D perhaps TRBD1 (5 bases). The V and J ends lost 0 bases and 2 bases respectively, with 14 bases between them. The germline gives CDR1 SQVTM, CDR2 ANQGSEA. The CDR3 length is 15 residues.

The chain recombines TRBV9 with TRBJ2-5; 10 bases are shared with TRBD2. V shed 0 bases, J shed 4 bases, and the junction held 9 bases outside the gene matches. Germline V lookup: CDR1 SGDLS, CDR2 YYNGEE. The CDR3 loop spans 17 amino acids. The CDR3 is CASSVGASGSLGETQYF. Written as DNA, the CDR3 is TGTGCCAGCAGCGTAGGGGCTAGCGGGAGTTTGGGAGAGACCCAGTACTTC.

The V call is TRBV11-2, the J call TRBJ2-1; TRBD1 is a possible D gene (6 bases). The ends were cut back, 5 bases at V and 7 bases at J, with 15 bases in the middle. The germline V gene has CDR1 SGHAT and CDR2 FQNNGV. This CDR3 has 14 amino acids. The CDR3 DNA reads as TGTGCCAGCAGCACACAGGGTCTGGGGAATGAGCAGTTCTTC. Protein: CASSTQGLGNEQFF.

Only a few counts were recorded for this clone. This chain joins TRBV9 and TRBJ1-2, with TRBD1 as a possible D gene (6 bases). CDR1 and CDR2 from the germline V gene are SGDLS and YYNGEE. CDR3 length equals 16 residues. The V end was cut by 3 bases, the J end by 8 bases, with 23 bases between. The CDR3, as DNA: TGTGCCAGCAGCGCCGCGTTTGATCGGGGGGCGGACGGCTACACCTTC. This encodes CASSAAFDRGADGYTF.

The gene calls are TRBV14 and TRBJ2-6; 11 bases line up with TRBD1. V was pared by 2 bases and J by 4 bases, with 10 bases of the junction left unmatched. Germline V gives CDR1 SGHDN, CDR2 FVKESK. The CDR3 runs 19 residues. DNA of the CDR3: TGTGCCAGCAGCCAACTCCGGGACAGGGGGAGTTACGGGGCCAACGTCCTGACTTTC. Encoded protein: CASSQLRDRGSYGANVLTF.

The chain joins TRBV7-9 to TRBJ1-1, with TRBD1 identical over 10 bases. This CDR3 contains 16 residues. Germline CDR1 is SEHNR and CDR2 is FQNEAQ (reference sequence). V lost 5 bases, J lost 3 bases, and 9 bases stayed unmatched. Written as DNA, the CDR3 is TGTGCCAGCAGCCAAACCGGACAGGGGGGTTACACTGAAGCTTTCTTT. It encodes CASSQTGQGGYTEAFF.

This chain connects TRBV29-1 to TRBJ2-3, with 12 bases that match TRBD2. V dropped 3 bases and J dropped 2; count of bases not matched to a gene: 6. Looked up from germline, CDR1 is SQVTM and CDR2 is ANQGSEA. This CDR3 contains 16 residues. CDR3 protein: CSVEGLAGGITDTQYF. The CDR3 nucleotides are TGCAGCGTTGAGGGCCTAGCGGGAGGGATCACAGATACGCAGTATTTT.

The chain links TRBV28 to TRBJ1-1; 10 bases map to TRBD1. CDR3 length: 17 residues. V dropped 6 bases and J dropped 4; count of bases not matched to a gene: 14. Looked up from germline, CDR1 is MDHEN and CDR2 is SYDVKM. The CDR3 nucleotides are TGTGCCAGCAGCACTGACAGGGGGCGCATTGTGGGCACTGAAGCTTTCTTT. Protein: CASSTDRGRIVGTEAFF.

This chain connects TRBV7-2 to TRBJ2-5, with D possibly TRBD2 on 6 matching bases. Germline V gene lookup returns CDR1 SGHTA and CDR2 FQGNSA. The CDR3 covers 15 residues. Between the trimmed V and J ends, which lost 1 base and 5 bases, there was a span of 14 bases. The CDR3 region is CASSLVPGVGETQYF. The CDR3 nucleotides read TGTGCCAGCAGCTTAGTTCCGGGGGTAGGGGAGACCCAGTACTTC.

The rearrangement uses TRBV7-2 and TRBJ2-1, with TRBD2 identical over 13 bases. Germline assignment: CDR1 SGHTA and CDR2 FQGNSA. With 1 base clipped from V and 11 bases from J, the junction kept 8 bases outside the gene matches. The CDR3 has 16 residues. CDR3 region: CASSLEGTSGKGKQFF. The CDR3 DNA follows: TGTGCCAGCAGCTTAGAAGGGACTAGCGGGAAGGGAAAGCAGTTCTTC.

The CDR3 loop reads CASSPMGGHGHTGELFF. The CDR3 coding sequence is TGTGCCAGCAGCCCCATGGGGGGTCACGGGCACACCGGGGAGCTGTTTTTT. The rearrangement joins TRBV7-6 to TRBJ2-2; D possibly corresponds to TRBD2 (6 bases). There are 17 residues in the CDR3. V gave up 5 bases and J gave up 3 bases, with 19 bases separating them. CDR1 and CDR2 (germline): SGHVS, FNYEAQ.

The chain joins TRBV6-4 to TRBJ2-1; 11 positions agree with TRBD2. Germline CDR1 MRHNA, CDR2 SNTAGT. Trimming removed 2 bases from V and 3 bases from J; junction bases left unmatched: 0. The CDR3 has 15 amino acids. The CDR3 loop is CASSDTSGSYNEQFF. As DNA, the CDR3 is TGTGCCAGCAGTGACACTAGCGGGAGCTACAATGAGCAGTTCTTC.

This rearrangement joins TRBV19 to TRBJ2-6; a weak D match, TRBD2 (6 bases). The germline V gene has CDR1 LNHDA and CDR2 SQIVND (reference sequence). This CDR3 region has 17 residues. Trimming took off 3 bases at V and 2 bases at J, with 14 bases between the two ends. CDR3 DNA: TGTGCCAGTAGTATTTGGCGGGGTATAGCTGGGGCCAACGTCCTGACTTTC. Translated: CASSIWRGIAGANVLTF. Full variable domain (remainder filled in from reference TRBV19 and TRBJ2-6): DGGITQSPKYLFRKEGQNVTLSCEQNLNHDAMYWYRQDPGQGLRLIYYSQIVNDFQKGDIAEGYSVSREKKESFPLTVTSAQKNPTAFYLCASSIWRGIAGANVLTFGAGSRLTVL.

This clone has more than one count but fewer than ten. This chain connects TRBV11-2 to TRBJ1-5; possible D gene TRBD1, 5 bases. From germline, CDR1 is SGHAT and CDR2 FQNNGV. Trimming took 1 base from V and 7 from J, leaving 8 bases between them. There are 13 residues in the CDR3. The CDR3 coding sequence is TGTGCCAGCAGCTTAGGTTGGGGCCAGCCCCAGCATTTT. Translation gives CASSLGWGQPQHF.